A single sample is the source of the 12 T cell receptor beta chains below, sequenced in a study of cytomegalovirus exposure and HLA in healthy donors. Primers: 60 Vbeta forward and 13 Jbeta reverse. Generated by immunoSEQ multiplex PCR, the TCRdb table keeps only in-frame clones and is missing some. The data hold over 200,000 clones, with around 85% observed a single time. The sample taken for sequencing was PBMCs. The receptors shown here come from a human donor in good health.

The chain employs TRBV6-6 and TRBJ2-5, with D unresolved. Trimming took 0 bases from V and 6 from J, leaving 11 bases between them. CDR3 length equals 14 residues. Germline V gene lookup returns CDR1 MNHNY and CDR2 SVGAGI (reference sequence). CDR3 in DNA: TGTGCCAGCAGTTACTCGAATCTAGACCAGACCCAGTACTTC. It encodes CASSYSNLDQTQYF.

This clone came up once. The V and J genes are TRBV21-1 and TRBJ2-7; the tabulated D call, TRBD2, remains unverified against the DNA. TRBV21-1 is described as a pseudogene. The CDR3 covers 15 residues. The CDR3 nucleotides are TGTGCCAGCAGCAAAGCCCCCGTATACTTCTACGAGCAGTACTTC. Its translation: CASSKAPVYFYEQYF.

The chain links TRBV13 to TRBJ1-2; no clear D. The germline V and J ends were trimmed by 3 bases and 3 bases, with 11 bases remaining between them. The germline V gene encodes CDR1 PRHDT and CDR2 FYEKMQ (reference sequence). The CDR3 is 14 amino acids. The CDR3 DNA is TGTGCCAGCAGCTTCGACTCCTCCCACTATGGCTACACCTTC. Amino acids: CASSFDSSHYGYTF.

CDR3 protein: CSVEGIQGAQGYTF. In nucleotides, the CDR3 is TGCAGCGTTGAAGGAATACAGGGGGCGCAGGGCTACACCTTC. V and J are TRBV29-1 and TRBJ1-2; 9 bases agree with TRBD1. This CDR3 region has 14 residues. The V gene end was trimmed by 1 base and the J gene end by 8 bases; junction bases not matched to a gene: 8. Germline V gene lookup returns CDR1 SQVTM and CDR2 ANQGSEA.

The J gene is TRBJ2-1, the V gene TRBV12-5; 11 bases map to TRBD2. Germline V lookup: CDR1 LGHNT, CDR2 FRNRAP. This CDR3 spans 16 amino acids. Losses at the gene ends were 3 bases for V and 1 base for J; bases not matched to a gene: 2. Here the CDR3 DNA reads TGTGCTAGTGGTTTTGGACTAGCGGGTTCCTACAATGAGCAGTTCTTC. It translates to CASGFGLAGSYNEQFF.

CDR3 DNA sequence: TGTGCCTGGAGTCATCAGGGGGATAACACTGAAGCTTTCTTT. It yields the protein CAWSHQGDNTEAFF. The V call is TRBV30, the J call TRBJ1-1; 7 nucleotides agree with TRBD1. The germline V gene encodes CDR1 GTSNPN and CDR2 SVGIG (reference sequence). Trimming took 2 bases from V and 2 from J; bases not matched to a gene: 5. The CDR3 covers 14 residues.

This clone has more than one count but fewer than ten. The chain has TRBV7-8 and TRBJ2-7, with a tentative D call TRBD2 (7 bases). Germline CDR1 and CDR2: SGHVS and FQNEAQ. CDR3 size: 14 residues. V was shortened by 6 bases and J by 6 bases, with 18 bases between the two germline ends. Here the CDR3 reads CASRPRGAAPEQYF. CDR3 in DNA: TGTGCCAGCAGACCTCGGGGGGCGGCTCCCGAGCAGTACTTC.

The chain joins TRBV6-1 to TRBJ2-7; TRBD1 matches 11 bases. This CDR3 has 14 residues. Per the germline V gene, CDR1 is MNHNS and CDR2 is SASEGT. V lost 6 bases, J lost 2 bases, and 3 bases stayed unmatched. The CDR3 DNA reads TGTGCCAGCAGGGGGACAGGGGGTGCCTACGAGCAGTACTTC. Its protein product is CASRGTGGAYEQYF.

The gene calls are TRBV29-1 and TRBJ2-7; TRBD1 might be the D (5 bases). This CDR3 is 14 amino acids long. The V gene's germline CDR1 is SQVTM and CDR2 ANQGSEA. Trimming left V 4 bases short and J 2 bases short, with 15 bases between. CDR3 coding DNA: TGCAGCGTTGTCTTGACAGTAAATACCTACGAGCAGTACTTC. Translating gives CSVVLTVNTYEQYF.

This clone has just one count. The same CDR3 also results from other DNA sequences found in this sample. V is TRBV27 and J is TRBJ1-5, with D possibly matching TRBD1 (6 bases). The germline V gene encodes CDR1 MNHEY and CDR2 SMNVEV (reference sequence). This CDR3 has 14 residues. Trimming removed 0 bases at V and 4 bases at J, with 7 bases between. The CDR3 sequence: CASSLSGGNQPQHF. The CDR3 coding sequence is TGTGCCAGCAGTTTATCAGGGGGAAATCAGCCCCAGCATTTT.

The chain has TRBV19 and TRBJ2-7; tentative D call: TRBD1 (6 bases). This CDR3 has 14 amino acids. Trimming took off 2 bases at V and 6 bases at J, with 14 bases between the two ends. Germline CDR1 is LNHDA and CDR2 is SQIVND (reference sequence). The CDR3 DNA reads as TGTGCCAGTAGTATAAGGGGGTCGGGTGGCGAGCAGTACTTC. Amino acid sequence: CASSIRGSGGEQYF.

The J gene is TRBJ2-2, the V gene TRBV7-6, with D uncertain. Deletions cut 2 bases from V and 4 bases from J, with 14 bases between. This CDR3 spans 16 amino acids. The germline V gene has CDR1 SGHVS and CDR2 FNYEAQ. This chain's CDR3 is CASSLTITAATGELFF. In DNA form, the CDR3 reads TGTGCCAGCAGCTTAACAATTACTGCGGCCACCGGGGAGCTGTTTTTT. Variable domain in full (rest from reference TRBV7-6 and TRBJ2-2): GAGVSQSPRYKVTKRGQDVALRCDPISGHVSLYWYRQALGQGPEFLTYFNYEAQQDKSGLPNDRFSAERPEGSISTLTIQRTEQRDSAMYRCASSLTITAATGELFFGEGSRLTVL.